These T cell receptor beta chains were read from a single sample in a study of somatic mutations in cytotoxic T cells in rheumatoid arthritis. Generated by immunoSEQ multiplex PCR, the TCRdb table keeps only in-frame clones and is missing some. There are 8,000 to 8,500 clones in the sample; about 75% occur only once, and approximately 38% lies in the top ten. The sequenced sample was CD8+ T cells sorted from blood. The receptors stem from an adult with rheumatoid arthritis. CDR3s include the opening cysteine and the closing phenylalanine or tryptophan. A D gene is named only where the DNA matches it firmly. Clone size is not always given. Where it is, it says once, few, many or a class for expanded clones.

v_call,clone_size,d_call,j_call,cdr3_aa,cdr3_nt
TRBV27,NA,TRBD2,TRBJ2-3,CASSLAGVTDTQYF,TGTGCCAGCAGTTTAGCGGGAGTCACAGATACGCAGTATTTT
TRBV5-5,few,TRBD1,TRBJ1-5,CASSLKDRGLEPQHF,TGTGCCAGCAGCTTGAAAGACAGGGGGCTAGAGCCCCAGCATTTT
TRBV7-8,NA,TRBD1,TRBJ2-7,CASSLVTGQGAYEQYF,TGTGCCAGCAGCTTAGTTACCGGACAGGGGGCCTACGAGCAGTACTTC
TRBV4-1,NA,NA,TRBJ2-7,CASSQEAPSDEQYF,TGCGCCAGCAGCCAAGAGGCCCCCAGCGACGAGCAGTACTTC
TRBV4-1,NA,TRBD1,TRBJ2-1,CASSRYDRGPNEQFF,TGCGCCAGCAGCCGCTACGACAGGGGGCCCAATGAGCAGTTCTTC
TRBV6-6,NA,NA,TRBJ1-3,CASSYVGGSSGNTIYF,TGTGCCAGCAGTTACGTCGGGGGCAGCTCTGGAAACACCATATATTTT
TRBV2,NA,NA,TRBJ2-1,CASWERSSYNEQFF,TGTGCCAGTTGGGAGCGGAGCTCCTACAATGAGCAGTTCTTC
TRBV9,few,NA,TRBJ1-4,CASSEGGLNEKLFF,TGTGCCAGCAGCGAGGGGGGTCTTAATGAAAAACTGTTTTTT
TRBV7-9,NA,TRBD1,TRBJ2-3,CASLGTGRFSDTQYF,TGTGCCAGCCTAGGGACAGGGCGCTTCTCTGATACGCAGTATTTT
TRBV28,NA,TRBD1,TRBJ2-1,CASSLEDRVYNEQFF,TGTGCCAGCAGTTTAGAGGACAGGGTCTACAATGAGCAGTTCTTC
TRBV11-2,NA,TRBD2,TRBJ2-3,CASRTLGLAGGVDTQYF,TGTGCCAGCAGGACCCTCGGACTAGCGGGAGGGGTAGATACGCAGTATTTT
TRBV14,NA,NA,TRBJ2-3,CASSQEDTKRLTDTQYF,TGTGCCAGCAGCCAAGAAGACACCAAAAGACTGACAGATACGCAGTATTTT
TRBV21-1,NA,NA,TRBJ2-2,CASNPRRLAGELFF,TGTGCCAGCAACCCCCGTCGGCTAGCCGGGGAGCTGTTTTTT
TRBV10-3,NA,TRBD2,TRBJ2-5,CAIRGTSGRMAETQYF,TGTGCCATCAGGGGGACTAGCGGGAGAATGGCGGAGACCCAGTACTTC
TRBV27,NA,TRBD1,TRBJ1-3,CASSPLPQGGNTIYF,TGTGCCAGCAGTCCACTCCCACAGGGGGGAAACACCATATATTTT